Presented here are 30 T cell receptor beta chains from one specimen sequenced in a study of OX40 agonist ivuxolimab in advanced cancers. Measured with immunoSEQ multiplex PCR; TCRdb has only the in-frame clones, and not every one. The top ten clones hold 6.5% to 7.5% of a sample with roughly 48,000 clones, about 90% of them seen once. Material: CD4+ or CD8+ T cells sorted from blood, obtained in a trial of the OX40 agonist ivuxolimab. These receptors originate from an adult with an advanced solid tumor such as melanoma, head and neck, liver or kidney cancer.

The rearrangement links TRBV30 to TRBJ2-1; 8 nucleotides match TRBD2. The ends lost 7 bases at V and 4 bases at J; junction bases unmatched: 9. CDR3 size: 14 residues. Germline values: CDR1 GTSNPN, CDR2 SVGIG (reference sequence). The CDR3 sequence is CASARGGGYNEQFF. CDR3 DNA: TGTGCCTCGGCACGGGGCGGGGGGTACAATGAGCAGTTCTTC.

The chain has TRBV6-6 and TRBJ1-6; 7 bases align to TRBD1. Germline CDR1 reads MNHNY; CDR2 reads SVGAGI (reference sequence). The CDR3 has 14 amino acids. Trimming removed 8 bases from V and 6 bases from J; junction bases left unmatched: 7. The CDR3 sequence is CASRWDSSNSPLHF. Here the CDR3 DNA reads TGTGCCAGCCGTTGGGACAGCAGTAATTCACCCCTCCACTTT.

There are a few counts of this clone. The J gene is TRBJ1-5, the V gene TRBV10-3; 7 nucleotides match TRBD1. The CDR3 sequence is 14 residues long. V shed 6 bases and J 6 bases; nucleotides not matched to a gene: 8. Germline CDR1 and CDR2: ENHRY and SYGVKD. CDR3 region: CAISSGTEAQPQHF. The CDR3 DNA reads TGTGCCATCAGCTCCGGGACAGAAGCTCAGCCCCAGCATTTT.

The genes are TRBV6-1 and TRBJ1-5; unclear D gene. Per the germline V gene, CDR1 is MNHNS and CDR2 is SASEGT. The CDR3 length is 15 residues. With 8 bases removed from V and 0 bases from J, the gap between germline ends came to 14 bases. DNA of the CDR3: TGTGCCAGCGGGGTCCAGGCCTATAGCAATCAGCCCCAGCATTTT. Its translation is CASGVQAYSNQPQHF.

The V and J genes are TRBV7-3 and TRBJ2-5, with 12 bases that match TRBD2. The CDR3 totals 14 residues. Germline values: CDR1 SGHTA, CDR2 FQGTGA. The J segment lost 4 bases and the V segment lost 5 bases, leaving 2 bases of the junction unmatched. The CDR3 loop is CASSPSGGAETQYF. The CDR3 nucleotides are TGTGCCAGCAGCCCTAGCGGGGGGGCAGAGACCCAGTACTTC.

This chain uses TRBV30 with TRBJ2-5, with TRBD2 matching over 13 bases. CDR1 is GTSNPN, CDR2 SVGIG, per germline (reference sequence). This CDR3 is 15 amino acids long. Germline trimming cut 1 base from V and 5 bases from J; bases unmatched to any gene: 4. The CDR3 coding sequence is TGTGCCTGGAGTGGACCGGGACTAGCGGGGGAGACCCAGTACTTC. Translated, it gives CAWSGPGLAGETQYF.

The V call is TRBV28, the J call TRBJ1-1; tentative D call: TRBD1 (5 bases). Germline CDR1 and CDR2: MDHEN and SYDVKM. CDR3 size: 13 residues. With 1 base removed from V and 10 bases from J, the gap between germline ends came to 13 bases. For the CDR3, the DNA is TGTGCCAGCAGTTTATCACAGGCGGAGAGAGCTTTCTTT. Its translation is CASSLSQAERAFF. The entire variable domain, with the rest obtained from reference TRBV28 and TRBJ1-1, is as follows: DVKVTQSSRYLVKRTGEKVFLECVQDMDHENMFWYRQDPGLGLRLIYFSYDVKMKEKGDIPEGYSVSREKKERFSLILESASTNQTSMYLCASSLSQAERAFFGQGTRLTVV.

The V and J genes are TRBV18 and TRBJ2-2; D may be TRBD2 (5 bases). CDR1 and CDR2 (germline): KGHSH, LQKENI. The CDR3 is made up of 14 amino acids. Trimming removed 6 bases at V and 8 bases at J, with 16 bases between. The CDR3, as DNA: TGTGCCAGCTCTGCGGCGGGCCGGCCGGGGGAGCTGTTTTTT. Its translation is CASSAAGRPGELFF.

The rearrangement links TRBV7-2 to TRBJ2-2, with D perhaps TRBD1 (6 bases). The CDR3 has 14 amino acids. Germline assignment: CDR1 SGHTA and CDR2 FQGNSA. V shed 4 bases and J shed 5 bases, with 11 bases lying between them. CDR3 protein: CASSSRGRTGELFF. CDR3 nucleotides: TGTGCCAGCAGCTCCAGGGGTCGGACCGGGGAGCTGTTTTTT.

The genes are TRBV29-1 and TRBJ2-7; TRBD2 is a possible D gene (5 bases). Between the trimmed V and J ends, which lost 7 bases and 5 bases, there was a span of 12 bases. Germline CDR1 and CDR2: SQVTM and ANQGSEA. CDR3 length: 11 amino acids. CDR3 protein: CSGRTGDEQYF. In DNA form, the CDR3 reads TGCAGCGGCAGGACTGGGGACGAGCAGTACTTC.

This chain connects TRBV10-3 to TRBJ1-5; no reliable D call. V lost 3 bases to trimming and J lost 1 base, with 10 bases between them. Germline V gene lookup returns CDR1 ENHRY and CDR2 SYGVKD. The CDR3 contains 15 residues. This chain's CDR3 is CAISEEGGSNQPQHF. Written as DNA, the CDR3 is TGTGCCATCAGTGAAGAGGGAGGGAGCAATCAGCCCCAGCATTTT.

This clone was seen a handful of times. This chain links TRBV18 with TRBJ1-2, with D perhaps matching TRBD1 (6 bases). Germline V lookup: CDR1 KGHSH, CDR2 LQKENI. The CDR3 contains 17 residues. V shed 2 bases and J shed 4 bases, with 20 bases lying between them. Here the CDR3 DNA reads TGTGCCAGCTCACCAACTTTTGCGGGGGCCGGTAGCTATGGCTACACCTTC. It codes for CASSPTFAGAGSYGYTF. Looking up the rest from reference TRBV18 and TRBJ1-2 gives the full variable domain: NAGVMQNPRHLVRRRGQEARLRCSPMKGHSHVYWYRQLPEEGLKFMVYLQKENIIDESGMPKERFSAEFPKEGPSILRIQQVVRGDSAAYFCASSPTFAGAGSYGYTFGSGTRLTVV.

In regard to this clone: Other DNA variants within this sample encode the same CDR3. The chain combines TRBV12-5 with TRBJ2-3; D unclear. The CDR3 runs to 12 residues. Trimming took off 5 bases at V and 3 bases at J, with 6 bases between the two ends. Germline CDR1 LGHNT, CDR2 FRNRAP. DNA for the CDR3: TGTGCTAGTGGTCCCGGTACAGATACGCAGTATTTT. Translation gives CASGPGTDTQYF.

This clone occurred once. The chain links TRBV6-5 to TRBJ2-7, with 7 bases fitting TRBD1. CDR3 length: 15 amino acids. CDR1 and CDR2 (germline): MNHEY, SVGAGI. V lost 5 bases to trimming and J lost 7 bases; unmatched junction nucleotides: 14. The CDR3 DNA reads TGTGCCAGCAGTAACGCAAGACAGGGTTCGCAGGAGCAGTACTTC. Its translation: CASSNARQGSQEQYF.

The V and J genes are TRBV18 and TRBJ1-4, with TRBD1 as a possible D gene (6 bases). There are 13 residues in the CDR3. The ends were cut back, 4 bases at V and 5 bases at J, with 8 bases in the middle. The germline V gene has CDR1 KGHSH and CDR2 LQKENI. CDR3 DNA sequence: TGTGCCAGCTCACTCGACAGGAATGAAAAACTGTTTTTT. This gives the protein CASSLDRNEKLFF.

This chain connects TRBV4-1 to TRBJ2-7; D is unclear. Trimming shortened V by 0 bases and J by 3 bases, and 12 bases separated the two germline ends. The CDR3 covers 15 residues. Looked up from germline, CDR1 is MGHRA and CDR2 is YSYEKL. The CDR3 protein is CASSQDINRNYEQYF. CDR3 DNA sequence: TGCGCCAGCAGCCAAGATATAAACAGAAACTACGAGCAGTACTTC.

V and J are TRBV10-3 and TRBJ2-5, with 12 nucleotides matching TRBD1. Germline CDR1 reads ENHRY; CDR2 reads SYGVKD. V shed 4 bases and J 1 base; nucleotides not matched to a gene: 13. The CDR3 loop spans 19 amino acids. The CDR3 coding sequence is TGTGCCATCAGTGTAGACGGGACAGGGGGCAACTATATCCAAGAGACCCAGTACTTC. Residues: CAISVDGTGGNYIQETQYF.

This chain connects TRBV27 to TRBJ1-2; no definite D call. CDR1 and CDR2 (germline): MNHEY, SMNVEV (reference sequence). V lost 5 bases and J lost 4, with 14 bases in between. This CDR3 contains 14 residues. The CDR3 loop is CASSSSVGGYGYTF. The CDR3, as DNA: TGTGCCAGCAGTAGTAGTGTCGGAGGCTATGGCTACACCTTC.

This chain joins TRBV2 and TRBJ1-2; TRBD1 is a possible D gene (5 bases). Per germline, CDR1 SNHLY and CDR2 FYNNEI. Deletions cut 5 bases from V and 3 bases from J, with 19 bases between. The length of the CDR3 is 16 residues. The CDR3 DNA reads TGTGCCAGCAGTTTGGGACGTCGGCAGGGAGACTATGGCTACACCTTC. This codes for CASSLGRRQGDYGYTF.

The V gene is TRBV11-2, the J gene TRBJ1-2; TRBD1 aligns across 7 bases. Germline V lookup: CDR1 SGHAT, CDR2 FQNNGV. This CDR3 spans 17 amino acids. Trimming at V came to 0 bases and at J to 2 bases, leaving 9 bases not matched to a gene. The CDR3: CASSLDRKGQKNYGYTF. The CDR3 DNA reads TGTGCCAGCAGCTTAGATCGGAAGGGACAGAAAAACTATGGCTACACCTTC.

This chain uses TRBV5-5 with TRBJ1-1, with D uncertain. Germline lookup yields CDR1 SGHKS and CDR2 YYEKEE (reference sequence). The length of the CDR3 is 13 residues. The V end was cut by 0 bases, the J end by 12 bases, with 15 bases between. The CDR3 sequence is CASSLEYADPTFF. The CDR3 region has the DNA TGTGCCAGCAGCTTGGAGTATGCCGATCCGACTTTCTTT.

The gene calls are TRBV18 and TRBJ1-6; D remains unclear. V was shortened by 1 base and J by 9 bases, with 16 bases between the two germline ends. Germline V lookup: CDR1 KGHSH, CDR2 LQKENI. This CDR3 contains 16 residues. CDR3 sequence (DNA): TGTGCCAGCTCACCACTACGCTCGGCGTTCACTTCACCCCTCCACTTT. Translation: CASSPLRSAFTSPLHF.

This clone was detected once. The chain couples TRBV11-2 to TRBJ1-2, with a possible D match to TRBD1 (6 bases). V was clipped by 3 bases and J by 13 bases, with 18 bases between them. CDR3 length: 13 amino acids. The germline V gene has CDR1 SGHAT and CDR2 FQNNGV. Here the CDR3 reads CASSFSGHFGLTF. CDR3 nucleotides: TGTGCCAGCAGCTTTTCGGGACACTTTGGCCTCACCTTC. The full variable domain, with the rest looked up from reference TRBV11-2 and TRBJ1-2, is EAGVAQSPRYKIIEKRQSVAFWCNPISGHATLYWYQQILGQGPKLLIQFQNNGVVDDSQLPKDRFSAERLKGVDSTLKIQPAKLEDSAVYLCASSFSGHFGLTFGSGTRLTVV.

This clone was counted a single time. The V and J genes are TRBV23-1 and TRBJ2-1; possible D gene TRBD2, 6 bases. TRBV23-1 is an open reading frame, and its role is uncertain. V lost 1 base and J 5 bases, leaving 18 bases between the germline ends. The CDR3 totals 17 residues. The CDR3 DNA reads TGCGCCAGCAGTCAATTCCAACCGGGACTCCTACACAATGAGCAGTTCTTC. It yields the protein CASSQFQPGLLHNEQFF.

This clone was seen once. CDR3 protein: CAISENIRAGNTIYF. DNA of the CDR3: TGTGCCATCAGTGAGAATATCAGGGCTGGAAACACCATATATTTT. The V call is TRBV10-3, the J call TRBJ1-3; a possible D gene is TRBD1 (5 bases). Per the germline V gene, CDR1 is ENHRY and CDR2 is SYGVKD. This CDR3 region has 15 residues. Trimming stripped 2 bases from V and 2 bases from J, with 10 bases between.

The rearrangement links TRBV30 to TRBJ2-3; D not certain. Trimming cost V 1 base and J 2 bases, with 7 bases left between them. The germline V gene has CDR1 GTSNPN and CDR2 SVGIG (reference sequence). The CDR3 has 13 residues. The DNA for the CDR3 is TGTGCCTGGAGTGAGACCAACACAGATACGCAGTATTTT. This translates into CAWSETNTDTQYF.

The chain links TRBV4-1 to TRBJ2-1; the D call may be TRBD1 or TRBD2 (6 bases each). Trimming removed 3 bases from V and 0 bases from J, with 15 bases in between. Germline loops: CDR1 MGHRA, CDR2 YSYEKL. The CDR3 is made up of 17 amino acids. CDR3 in DNA: TGCGCCAGCAGCCATCCCAAGGGGGGAACCTCCTACAATGAGCAGTTCTTC. Translating it yields CASSHPKGGTSYNEQFF.

J is TRBJ1-1 and V is TRBV6-5; no clear D. Deletions cut 2 bases from V and 2 bases from J, with 3 bases between. The CDR3 covers 12 residues. In germline, CDR1 is MNHEY, CDR2 SVGAGI. CDR3: CASSYSNTEAFF. The CDR3 nucleotides read TGTGCCAGCAGTTACAGCAACACTGAAGCTTTCTTT.

Written as DNA, the CDR3 is TGTGCCAGCAGTCGGACAGACATGAACACTGAAGCTTTCTTT. Residues: CASSRTDMNTEAFF. The chain combines TRBV28 with TRBJ1-1, with D possibly being TRBD1 (6 bases). Germline CDR1 reads MDHEN; CDR2 reads SYDVKM. The CDR3 consists of 14 residues. V lost 5 bases and J lost 0, with 10 bases in between. Full variable domain (remainder filled in from reference TRBV28 and TRBJ1-1): DVKVTQSSRYLVKRTGEKVFLECVQDMDHENMFWYRQDPGLGLRLIYFSYDVKMKEKGDIPEGYSVSREKKERFSLILESASTNQTSMYLCASSRTDMNTEAFFGQGTRLTVV.

The chain has TRBV10-3 and TRBJ1-2; the D gene is possibly TRBD1 (6 bases). The CDR3 runs to 16 residues. Per germline, CDR1 ENHRY and CDR2 SYGVKD. Trimming shortened V by 3 bases and J by 6 bases, and 20 bases separated the two germline ends. CDR3 sequence: CAISERDTSSRHGYTF. The CDR3 region has the DNA TGTGCCATCAGTGAAAGGGACACTTCCTCGCGTCATGGCTACACCTTC.